Following are 30 T cell receptor beta chains from one sample sequenced in a study of cytomegalovirus exposure and HLA in healthy donors. Use of 60 Vbeta and 13 Jbeta primers characterized the PCR. Produced via immunoSEQ multiplex PCR; TCRdb's table is partial and in-frame only. Of 110,000 to 150,000 clones listed, approximately 70% are singletons. Sequenced input: PBMCs. These receptors originate from a middle-aged woman in good health and CMV-seronegative.

V is TRBV6-5 and J is TRBJ2-1, with D maybe TRBD1 (5 bases). This CDR3 has 12 amino acids. Trimming cost V 5 bases and J 10 bases, with 12 bases left between them. The germline V gene encodes CDR1 MNHEY and CDR2 SVGAGI. The CDR3 coding sequence is TGTGCCAGCAGTGACAGTACTCGGGAGCAGTTCTTC. This gives the protein CASSDSTREQFF.

V is TRBV5-5 and J is TRBJ1-1; D is unclear. This CDR3 contains 11 residues. Looked up from germline, CDR1 is SGHKS and CDR2 is YYEKEE (reference sequence). V was trimmed by 1 base and J by 7 bases, leaving 5 bases between them. In DNA form, the CDR3 reads TGTGCCAGCAGCTTGTCCGGTGAAGCTTTCTTT. It codes for CASSLSGEAFF.

This clone was seen just once. This chain links TRBV7-2 with TRBJ1-6, with no clear D. Germline V gene sequence: CDR1 SGHTA, CDR2 FQGNSA. Trimming took 2 bases from V and 5 from J, leaving 7 bases between them. CDR3 length equals 14 residues. CDR3 in amino acids: CASSLRHDNSPLHF. Here the CDR3 DNA reads TGTGCCAGCAGCTTAAGACATGATAATTCACCCCTCCACTTT.

V usage is TRBV7-9 and J usage is TRBJ2-5, with D maybe TRBD2 (6 bases). CDR1 is SEHNR, CDR2 FQNEAQ, per germline (reference sequence). The ends were cut back, 3 bases at V and 2 bases at J, with 10 bases in the middle. The CDR3 covers 14 residues. CDR3 sequence reads: CASSFPGLQETQYF. DNA of the CDR3: TGTGCCAGCAGCTTTCCGGGACTGCAAGAGACCCAGTACTTC.

In its sample, this clone was seen a few times. The chain has TRBV19 and TRBJ2-1; 9 positions match TRBD2. CDR1 is LNHDA, CDR2 SQIVND, per germline (reference sequence). V lost 4 bases to trimming and J lost 1 base; unmatched junction nucleotides: 2. The CDR3 loop spans 15 amino acids. The CDR3 sequence: CASSTAGGSYNEQFF. In nucleotides, the CDR3 is TGTGCCAGTAGTACGGCGGGGGGGTCCTACAATGAGCAGTTCTTC.

V gene TRBV5-1 combines with J gene TRBJ1-1; D unclear. The CDR3 is 13 residues long. The germline V and J ends were trimmed by 7 bases and 1 base, with 11 bases remaining between them. Germline values: CDR1 SGHRS, CDR2 YFSETQ. CDR3 sequence reads: CASGRDWNTEAFF. For the CDR3, the DNA is TGCGCCAGCGGTAGAGACTGGAACACTGAAGCTTTCTTT.

The chain uses TRBV13 and TRBJ2-3; D is undetermined. CDR3 length: 13 residues. Germline CDR1 and CDR2: PRHDT and FYEKMQ (reference sequence). Trimming shortened V by 1 base and J by 2 bases, and 4 bases separated the two germline ends. The CDR3, as DNA: TGTGCCAGCAGCTTAGAACTCACAGATACGCAGTATTTT. Its translation is CASSLELTDTQYF.

The J gene is TRBJ2-7, the V gene TRBV10-3; the match to TRBD1 covers 7 bases. Germline assignment: CDR1 ENHRY and CDR2 SYGVKD. The CDR3 runs 15 residues. J gave up 2 bases and V 4 bases, and 8 bases lay outside the gene matches. CDR3 sequence: CAISGGTVDPYEQYV. The CDR3 DNA reads TGTGCCATCAGTGGTGGGACAGTGGACCCCTACGAGCAGTACGTC.

The V call is TRBV4-1, the J call TRBJ1-1; D gene ambiguous. The CDR3 has 13 residues. Trimming removed 1 base at V and 4 bases at J, with 7 bases between. Looked up from germline, CDR1 is MGHRA and CDR2 is YSYEKL. The CDR3 here is CASSQGGTTEAFF. The CDR3 DNA sequence: TGCGCCAGCAGCCAAGGAGGAACCACTGAAGCTTTCTTT.

The rearrangement joins TRBV2 to TRBJ2-2, with unresolved D. The CDR3 has 15 residues. The V end was cut by 11 bases, the J end by 0 bases, with 16 bases between. Germline V gives CDR1 SNHLY, CDR2 FYNNEI. The CDR3 DNA reads TGTGCCGGAACCCCTTACTACGCGAACACCGGGGAGCTGTTTTTT. Translated, it gives CAGTPYYANTGELFF.

The chain is built from TRBV4-1 and TRBJ2-3; TRBD2 might be the D (5 bases). V lost 1 base and J lost 4, with 15 bases in between. Looked up from germline, CDR1 is MGHRA and CDR2 is YSYEKL. The CDR3 has 16 residues. Here the CDR3 reads CASSQVLDYESDTQYF. The CDR3 DNA is TGCGCCAGCAGCCAAGTCCTTGACTATGAGTCAGATACGCAGTATTTT.

V and J are TRBV6-1 and TRBJ2-1, with TRBD1 matching over 9 bases. V was pared by 4 bases and J by 6 bases, with 7 bases of the junction left unmatched. The CDR3 loop spans 15 amino acids. Germline lookup yields CDR1 MNHNS and CDR2 SASEGT. CDR3 DNA: TGTGCCAGCAGTGTGGGGACAGGGATGGCCAATGAGCAGTTCTTC. Its protein is CASSVGTGMANEQFF.

The rearrangement joins TRBV28 to TRBJ1-1; TRBD1 matches 7 bases. Germline V gene lookup returns CDR1 MDHEN and CDR2 SYDVKM. Losses at the gene ends were 4 bases for V and 6 bases for J; bases not matched to a gene: 11. The CDR3 consists of 15 residues. CDR3 nucleotides: TGTGCCAGCAGTTCGTATCAGGGGGATGGCGCTGAAGCTTTCTTT. The encoded protein is CASSSYQGDGAEAFF.

The chain's CDR3 is CASSRRDRSWYTEAFF. As DNA, the CDR3 is TGTGCCAGCAGCCGGCGGGACAGGAGTTGGTACACTGAAGCTTTCTTT. V gene TRBV7-2 combines with J gene TRBJ1-1; 8 positions match TRBD1. V dropped 5 bases and J dropped 3; count of bases not matched to a gene: 11. Germline V gene lookup returns CDR1 SGHTA and CDR2 FQGNSA. The CDR3 covers 16 residues.

The CDR3 DNA sequence: TGTGCCAGCAAGGATGGACAGGGGGCTTGGGGCGAGCAGTACGTC. It codes for CASKDGQGAWGEQYV. The chain employs TRBV6-1 and TRBJ2-7, with TRBD1 matching 11 bases. Trimming took 7 bases from V and 6 from J; bases not matched to a gene: 11. The CDR3 contains 15 residues. Looked up from germline, CDR1 is MNHNS and CDR2 is SASEGT.

This clone was counted between two and nine times. The J gene is TRBJ1-1, the V gene TRBV10-3, with 10 positions matching TRBD1. Trimming took 7 bases from V and 6 from J; bases not matched to a gene: 11. This CDR3 comprises 15 residues. Germline loops: CDR1 ENHRY, CDR2 SYGVKD. CDR3 coding DNA: TGTGCCATCACCACAGGGACAGGGGCCATATCTGAAGCTTTCTTT. Amino acid sequence: CAITTGTGAISEAFF.

This chain links TRBV18 with TRBJ1-1, with 8 bases lining up with TRBD1. The CDR3 has 15 residues. Trimming removed 3 bases from V and 0 bases from J; junction bases left unmatched: 3. The germline gives CDR1 KGHSH, CDR2 LQKENI. The CDR3 spells CASSPRQGMNTEAFF. Here the CDR3 DNA reads TGTGCCAGCTCACCGAGACAGGGGATGAACACTGAAGCTTTCTTT.

The gene calls are TRBV28 and TRBJ1-5; D call uncertain. V was trimmed by 6 bases and J by 0 bases, leaving 15 bases between them. CDR3 length: 16 residues. Germline V gene data show CDR1 as MDHEN and CDR2 as SYDVKM. CDR3 region: CASSSRVSYSNQPQHF. The CDR3 DNA reads TGTGCCAGCAGCTCCCGGGTCTCTTATAGCAATCAGCCCCAGCATTTT.

Concerning this clone: The same CDR3 also results from other DNA sequences found in this sample. Here the CDR3 DNA reads TGCGCCAGCAGTGAGGCCCATACAGGGACCACTGAAGCTTTCTTT. Translating gives CASSEAHTGTTEAFF. This chain uses TRBV10-2 with TRBJ1-1; D may be TRBD1 (6 bases). Germline V gene data show CDR1 as WSHSY and CDR2 as SAAADI. Trimming pared 2 bases from V and 4 bases from J, leaving 14 bases between. CDR3 length: 15 amino acids.

The rearrangement uses TRBV5-6 and TRBJ1-4; 11 bases agree with TRBD1. This CDR3 comprises 15 residues. J gave up 7 bases and V 2 bases, and 4 bases lay outside the gene matches. The V gene's germline CDR1 is SGHDT and CDR2 YYEEEE. CDR3 sequence: CASSFGQGASEKLFF. In nucleotides, the CDR3 is TGTGCCAGCAGCTTTGGACAGGGGGCTTCTGAAAAACTGTTTTTT.

The J gene is TRBJ2-1, the V gene TRBV6-6; no clear D. This CDR3 region has 13 residues. The germline V gene encodes CDR1 MNHNY and CDR2 SVGAGI (reference sequence). V was pared by 0 bases and J by 9 bases, with 9 bases between. The CDR3 sequence is CASSYSFGGEQFF. CDR3 nucleotide sequence: TGTGCCAGCAGTTACTCGTTCGGTGGTGAGCAGTTCTTC.

The genes are TRBV7-9 and TRBJ1-1, with D tentatively TRBD1 (5 bases). Germline V gene sequence: CDR1 SEHNR, CDR2 FQNEAQ (reference sequence). This CDR3 is built from 12 residues. V lost 3 bases to trimming and J lost 7 bases, with 9 bases between them. The DNA for the CDR3 is TGTGCCAGCAGCTTCTACAGGCATGAAGCTTTCTTT. Amino acids: CASSFYRHEAFF.

The rearrangement joins TRBV28 to TRBJ2-7, with D unresolved. Germline V CDR1 and CDR2: MDHEN, SYDVKM. Trimming removed 1 base from V and 2 bases from J, with 15 bases in between. The CDR3 consists of 16 residues. The CDR3 protein is CASSLSADFGPYEQYV. Here the CDR3 DNA reads TGTGCCAGCAGTTTATCCGCTGACTTCGGCCCCTACGAGCAGTACGTC.

This clone was recorded a few times. This chain connects TRBV2 to TRBJ2-2; a possible D gene is TRBD2 (7 bases). This CDR3 is built from 14 residues. Germline CDR1 is SNHLY and CDR2 is FYNNEI. Trimming cost V 7 bases and J 7 bases, with 16 bases left between them. CDR3 nucleotides: TGTGCCAGCAACCTCCTAGGGGGGGACGGGGAGCTGTTTTTT. Amino acids: CASNLLGGDGELFF. Looking up the rest from reference TRBV2 and TRBJ2-2 gives the full variable domain: EPEVTQTPSHQVTQMGQEVILRCVPISNHLYFYWYRQILGQKVEFLVSFYNNEISEKSEIFDDQFSVERPDGSNFTLKIRSTKLEDSAMYFCASNLLGGDGELFFGEGSRLTVL.

With respect to this clone: One junction end disagrees with the germline gene, perhaps due to a read error. The chain carries TRBV4-3 and TRBJ2-1, with 8 bases matching TRBD1. Germline V gene data show CDR1 as LGHNA and CDR2 as YSLEER. The CDR3 runs 15 residues. The CDR3 region is CASSPGQGAYNEQLF. The CDR3 nucleotides are TGCGCCAGCAGCCCCGGACAGGGAGCCTACAATGAGCAGCTCTTC.

The chain has TRBV28 and TRBJ1-5; D is undetermined. The V end lost 6 bases, the J end lost 0 bases, and 15 bases lay between the germline ends. The CDR3 covers 16 residues. The V gene's germline CDR1 is MDHEN and CDR2 SYDVKM. In DNA form, the CDR3 reads TGTGCCAGCAGCCCCGGTGAAGTGCCTAGCAATCAGCCCCAGCATTTT. Amino acids: CASSPGEVPSNQPQHF.

V is TRBV4-3 and J is TRBJ1-2; 10 bases map to TRBD1. CDR1 and CDR2 from the germline V gene are LGHNA and YSLEER. J was trimmed by 8 bases and V by 0 bases; bases with no gene match: 3. The CDR3 sequence is 14 residues long. The CDR3: CASSQDLTGGGYTF. The CDR3 DNA reads TGCGCCAGCAGCCAAGATTTGACAGGGGGCGGCTACACCTTC.

This chain uses TRBV9 with TRBJ2-5; the match to TRBD2 covers 9 bases. The J segment lost 1 base and the V segment lost 3 bases, leaving 7 bases of the junction unmatched. This CDR3 region has 16 residues. The V gene's germline CDR1 is SGDLS and CDR2 YYNGEE. The CDR3 protein is CASSGGSGGSQETQYF. In DNA form, the CDR3 reads TGTGCCAGCAGCGGGGGGAGCGGGGGGTCCCAAGAGACCCAGTACTTC.

This chain uses TRBV18 with TRBJ1-6; maybe TRBD1 (6 bases). Trimming stripped 6 bases from V and 7 bases from J, with 19 bases between. The V gene's germline CDR1 is KGHSH and CDR2 LQKENI. The CDR3 is made up of 16 amino acids. The CDR3 sequence is CASSPNGRGTNSPLHF. The CDR3 DNA is TGTGCCAGCTCGCCTAACGGTAGGGGGACCAATTCACCCCTCCACTTT.

This clone was recorded a few times. V usage is TRBV2 and J usage is TRBJ2-2, with 11 bases identical to TRBD2. This CDR3 has 17 residues. Germline V gene sequence: CDR1 SNHLY, CDR2 FYNNEI. Trimming at V came to 5 bases and at J to 7 bases, leaving 12 bases not matched to a gene. The DNA for the CDR3 is TGTGCCAGCAGTCTTCGTTTGCTAGCGGGGGGCGACGGGGAGCTGTTTTTT. Translating gives CASSLRLLAGGDGELFF.